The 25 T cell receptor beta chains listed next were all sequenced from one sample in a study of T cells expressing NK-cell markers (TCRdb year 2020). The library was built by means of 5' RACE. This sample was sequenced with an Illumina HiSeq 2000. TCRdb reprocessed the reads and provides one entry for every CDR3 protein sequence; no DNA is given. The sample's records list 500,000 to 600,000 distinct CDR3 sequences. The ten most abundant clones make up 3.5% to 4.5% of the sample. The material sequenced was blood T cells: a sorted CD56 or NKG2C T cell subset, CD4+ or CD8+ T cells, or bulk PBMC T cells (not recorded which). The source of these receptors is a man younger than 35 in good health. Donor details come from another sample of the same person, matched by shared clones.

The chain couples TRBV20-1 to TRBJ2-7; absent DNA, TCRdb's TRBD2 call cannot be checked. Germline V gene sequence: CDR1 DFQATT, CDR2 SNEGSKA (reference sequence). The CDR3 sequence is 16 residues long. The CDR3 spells CSAKLGARGQPYEQYF.

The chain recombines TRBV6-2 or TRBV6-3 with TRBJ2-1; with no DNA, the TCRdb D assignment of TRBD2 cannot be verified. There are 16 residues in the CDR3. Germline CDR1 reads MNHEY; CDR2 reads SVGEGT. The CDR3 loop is CASSRPTSGAYNEQFF.

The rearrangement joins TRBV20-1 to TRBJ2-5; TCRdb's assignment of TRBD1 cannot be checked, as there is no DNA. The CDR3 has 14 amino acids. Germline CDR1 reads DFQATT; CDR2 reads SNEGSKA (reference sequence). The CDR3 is CSAPDRGRGETQYF.

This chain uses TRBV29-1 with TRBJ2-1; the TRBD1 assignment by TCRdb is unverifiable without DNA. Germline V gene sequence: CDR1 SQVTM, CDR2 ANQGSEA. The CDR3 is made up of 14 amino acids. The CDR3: CSVEGGAIYNEQFF.

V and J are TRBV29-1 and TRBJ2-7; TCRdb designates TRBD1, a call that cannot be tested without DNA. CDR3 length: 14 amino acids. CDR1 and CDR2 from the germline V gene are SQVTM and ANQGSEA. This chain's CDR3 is CSVVGRQRRNEQYF.

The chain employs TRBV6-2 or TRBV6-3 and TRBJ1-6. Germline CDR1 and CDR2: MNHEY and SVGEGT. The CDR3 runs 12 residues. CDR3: CASMDTNSPLHF.

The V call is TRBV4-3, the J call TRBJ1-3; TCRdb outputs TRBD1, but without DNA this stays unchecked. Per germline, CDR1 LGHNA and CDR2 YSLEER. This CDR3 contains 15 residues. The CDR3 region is CASSQDGGRGNTIYF.

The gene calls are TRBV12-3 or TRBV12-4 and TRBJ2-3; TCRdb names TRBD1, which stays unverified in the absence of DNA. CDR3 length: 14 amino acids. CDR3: CASSFGGSADTQYF.

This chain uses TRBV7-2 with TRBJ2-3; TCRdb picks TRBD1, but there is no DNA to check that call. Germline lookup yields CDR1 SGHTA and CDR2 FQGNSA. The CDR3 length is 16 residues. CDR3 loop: CASSSQDRADTDTQYF.

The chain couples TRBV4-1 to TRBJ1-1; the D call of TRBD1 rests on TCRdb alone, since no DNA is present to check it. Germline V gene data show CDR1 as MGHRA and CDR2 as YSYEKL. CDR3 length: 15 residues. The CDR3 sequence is CASSPTDLSRGEAFF.

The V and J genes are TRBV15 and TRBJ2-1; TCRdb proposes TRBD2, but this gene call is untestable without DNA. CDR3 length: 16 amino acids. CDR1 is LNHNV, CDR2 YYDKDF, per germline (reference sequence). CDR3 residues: CATSRVPAGGPNEQFF.

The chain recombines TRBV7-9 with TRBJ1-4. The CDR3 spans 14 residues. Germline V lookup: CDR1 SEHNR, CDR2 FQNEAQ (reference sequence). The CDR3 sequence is CASGFEGWNEKLFF.

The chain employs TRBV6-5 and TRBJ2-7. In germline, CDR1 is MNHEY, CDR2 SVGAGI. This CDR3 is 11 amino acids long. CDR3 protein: CATTAAYEQYF.

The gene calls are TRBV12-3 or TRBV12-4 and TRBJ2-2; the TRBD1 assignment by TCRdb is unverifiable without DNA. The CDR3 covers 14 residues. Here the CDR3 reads CASSPQENTGELFF.

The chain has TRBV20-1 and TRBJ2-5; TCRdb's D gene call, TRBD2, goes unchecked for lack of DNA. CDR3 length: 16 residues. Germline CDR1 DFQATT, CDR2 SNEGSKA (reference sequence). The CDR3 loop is CSASLGLAGPKETQYF.

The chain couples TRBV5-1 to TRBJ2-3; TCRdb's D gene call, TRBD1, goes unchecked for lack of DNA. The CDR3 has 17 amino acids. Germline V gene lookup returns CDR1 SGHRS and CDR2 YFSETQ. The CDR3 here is CASRPGPLPSAGDTQYF.

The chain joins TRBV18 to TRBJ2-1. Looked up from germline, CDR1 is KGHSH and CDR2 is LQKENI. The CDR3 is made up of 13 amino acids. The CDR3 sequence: CASSARSGDEQFF.

The CDR3 is CASSYGEGGRGNEQFF. The genes are TRBV6-2 or TRBV6-3 and TRBJ2-1; the TCRdb D gene call, TRBD2, has no DNA to confirm it. Germline loops: CDR1 MNHEY, CDR2 SVGEGT. This CDR3 is built from 16 residues.

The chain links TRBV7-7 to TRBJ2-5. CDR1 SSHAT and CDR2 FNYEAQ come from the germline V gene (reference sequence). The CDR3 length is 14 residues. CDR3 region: CASSSSTRKGTQYF.

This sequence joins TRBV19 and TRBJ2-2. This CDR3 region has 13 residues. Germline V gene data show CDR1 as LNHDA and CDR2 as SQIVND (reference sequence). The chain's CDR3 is CASTETRPGELFF.

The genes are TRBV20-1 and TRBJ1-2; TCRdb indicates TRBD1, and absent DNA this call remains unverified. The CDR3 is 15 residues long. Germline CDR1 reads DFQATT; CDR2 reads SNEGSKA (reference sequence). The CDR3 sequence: CSAGPYGQGSYGYTF.

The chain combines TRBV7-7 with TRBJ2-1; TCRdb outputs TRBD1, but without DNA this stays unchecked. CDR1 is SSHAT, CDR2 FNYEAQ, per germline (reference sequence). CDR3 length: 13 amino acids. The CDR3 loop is CASSLRGGNEQFF.

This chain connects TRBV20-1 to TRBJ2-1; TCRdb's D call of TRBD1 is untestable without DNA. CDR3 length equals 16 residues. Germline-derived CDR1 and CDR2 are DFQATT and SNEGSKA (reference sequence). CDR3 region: CSASGPLGQGAIGQFF.

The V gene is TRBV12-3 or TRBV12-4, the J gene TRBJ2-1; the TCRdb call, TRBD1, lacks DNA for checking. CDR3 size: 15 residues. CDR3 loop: CASSLARGVFDEQFF.

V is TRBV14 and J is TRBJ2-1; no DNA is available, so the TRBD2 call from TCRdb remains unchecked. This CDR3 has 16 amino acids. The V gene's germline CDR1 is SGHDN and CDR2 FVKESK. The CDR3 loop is CASSPGTSGGYNEQFF. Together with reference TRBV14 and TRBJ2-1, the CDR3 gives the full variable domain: EAGVTQFPSHSVIEKGQTVTLRCDPISGHDNLYWYRRVMGKEIKFLLHFVKESKQDESGMPNNRFLAERTGGTYSTLKVQPAELEDSGVYFCASSPGTSGGYNEQFFGPGTRLTVL.